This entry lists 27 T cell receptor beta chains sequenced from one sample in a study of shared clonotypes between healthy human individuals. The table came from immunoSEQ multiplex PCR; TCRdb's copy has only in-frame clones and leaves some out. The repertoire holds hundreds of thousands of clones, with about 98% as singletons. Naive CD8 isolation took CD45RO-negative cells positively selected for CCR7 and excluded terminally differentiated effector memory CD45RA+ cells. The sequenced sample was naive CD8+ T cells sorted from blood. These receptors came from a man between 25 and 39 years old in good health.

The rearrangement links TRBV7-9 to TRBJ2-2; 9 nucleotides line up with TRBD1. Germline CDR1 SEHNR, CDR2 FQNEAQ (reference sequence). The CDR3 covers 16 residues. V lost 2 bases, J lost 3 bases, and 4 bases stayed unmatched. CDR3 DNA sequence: TGTGCCAGCAGCTTACGGGACAGGGCCGACACCGGGGAGCTGTTTTTT. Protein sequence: CASSLRDRADTGELFF.

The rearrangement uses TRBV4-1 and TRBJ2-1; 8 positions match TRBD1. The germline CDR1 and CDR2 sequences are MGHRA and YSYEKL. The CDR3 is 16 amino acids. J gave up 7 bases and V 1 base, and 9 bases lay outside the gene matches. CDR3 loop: CASSQVSQGAKNEQFF. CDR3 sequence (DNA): TGCGCCAGCAGCCAAGTGTCCCAGGGGGCAAAGAATGAGCAGTTCTTC.

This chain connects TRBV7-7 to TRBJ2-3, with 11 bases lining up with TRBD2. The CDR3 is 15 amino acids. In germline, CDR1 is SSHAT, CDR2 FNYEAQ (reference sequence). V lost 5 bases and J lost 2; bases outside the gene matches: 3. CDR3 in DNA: TGTGCCAGCAGCCTACTAGCGGGAGCCACAGATACGCAGTATTTT. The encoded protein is CASSLLAGATDTQYF.

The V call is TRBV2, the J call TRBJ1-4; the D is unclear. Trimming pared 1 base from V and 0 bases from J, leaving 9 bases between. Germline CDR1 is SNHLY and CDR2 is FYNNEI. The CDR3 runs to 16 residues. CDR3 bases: TGTGCCAGCAGTGAAGAGCGGCAAGCAACTAATGAAAAACTGTTTTTT. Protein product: CASSEERQATNEKLFF.

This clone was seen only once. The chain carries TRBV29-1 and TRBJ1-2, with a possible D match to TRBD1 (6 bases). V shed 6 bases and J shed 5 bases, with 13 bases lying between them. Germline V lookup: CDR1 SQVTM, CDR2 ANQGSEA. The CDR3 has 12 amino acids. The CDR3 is CSVLTGPYGYTF. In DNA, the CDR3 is TGCAGCGTGCTGACAGGACCTTATGGCTACACCTTC.

The CDR3 is CASSETGSLKVNTEAFF. The CDR3 DNA reads as TGTGCCAGCAGTGAGACAGGATCCCTGAAGGTAAACACTGAAGCTTTCTTT. The chain couples TRBV2 to TRBJ1-1; possible D gene TRBD1, 6 bases. Per germline, CDR1 SNHLY and CDR2 FYNNEI. CDR3 length equals 17 residues. V lost 3 bases and J lost 2, with 19 bases in between. The entire variable domain, with the rest obtained from reference TRBV2 and TRBJ1-1, is as follows: EPEVTQTPSHQVTQMGQEVILRCVPISNHLYFYWYRQILGQKVEFLVSFYNNEISEKSEIFDDQFSVERPDGSNFTLKIRSTKLEDSAMYFCASSETGSLKVNTEAFFGQGTRLTVV.

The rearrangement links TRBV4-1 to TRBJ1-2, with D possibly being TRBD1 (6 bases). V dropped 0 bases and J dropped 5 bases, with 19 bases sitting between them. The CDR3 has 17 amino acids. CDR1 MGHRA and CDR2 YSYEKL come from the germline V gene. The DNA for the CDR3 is TGCGCCAGCAGCCAAGATGTGGGGCATCCAGGGGTGTATGGCTACACCTTC. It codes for CASSQDVGHPGVYGYTF.

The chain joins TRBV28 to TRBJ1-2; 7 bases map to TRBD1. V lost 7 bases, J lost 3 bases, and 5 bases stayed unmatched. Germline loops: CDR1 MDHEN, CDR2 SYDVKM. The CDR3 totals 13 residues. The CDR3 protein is CASTDRAHYGYTF. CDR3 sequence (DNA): TGTGCCAGCACCGACAGGGCTCACTATGGCTACACCTTC.

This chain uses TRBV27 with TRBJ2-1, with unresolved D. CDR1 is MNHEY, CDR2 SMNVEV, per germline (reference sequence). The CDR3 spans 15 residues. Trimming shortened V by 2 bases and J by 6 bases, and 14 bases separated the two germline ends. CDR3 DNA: TGTGCCAGCAGTTTAGGGATTCGGTGGTTCAATGAGCAGTTCTTC. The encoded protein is CASSLGIRWFNEQFF.

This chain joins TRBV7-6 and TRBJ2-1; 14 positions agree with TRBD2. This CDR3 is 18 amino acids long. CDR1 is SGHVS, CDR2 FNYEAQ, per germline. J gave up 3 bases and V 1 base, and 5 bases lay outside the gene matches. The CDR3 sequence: CASSLGSGTSGSYNEQFF. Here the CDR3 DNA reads TGTGCCAGCAGCTTAGGTTCGGGGACTAGCGGGAGCTACAATGAGCAGTTCTTC.

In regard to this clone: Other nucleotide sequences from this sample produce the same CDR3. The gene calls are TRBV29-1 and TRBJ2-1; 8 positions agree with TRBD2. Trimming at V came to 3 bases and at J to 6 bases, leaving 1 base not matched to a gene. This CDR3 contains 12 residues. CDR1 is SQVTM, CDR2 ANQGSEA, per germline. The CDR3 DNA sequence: TGCAGCGTTGAGGCGGGAGGCAATGAGCAGTTCTTC. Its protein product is CSVEAGGNEQFF.

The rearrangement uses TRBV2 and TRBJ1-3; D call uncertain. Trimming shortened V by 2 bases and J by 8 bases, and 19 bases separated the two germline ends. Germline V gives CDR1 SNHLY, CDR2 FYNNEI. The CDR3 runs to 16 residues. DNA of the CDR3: TGTGCCAGCAGTGAAACCCGCCTTATCGCGGAGGACACCATATATTTT. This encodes CASSETRLIAEDTIYF.

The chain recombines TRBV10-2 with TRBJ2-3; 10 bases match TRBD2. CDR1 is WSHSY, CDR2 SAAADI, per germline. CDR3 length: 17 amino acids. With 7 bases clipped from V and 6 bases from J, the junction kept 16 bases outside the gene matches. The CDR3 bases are TGCGCCAGCATCGGGGGAGGACTAGCGGTTGACAAGGATACGCAGTATTTT. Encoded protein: CASIGGGLAVDKDTQYF.

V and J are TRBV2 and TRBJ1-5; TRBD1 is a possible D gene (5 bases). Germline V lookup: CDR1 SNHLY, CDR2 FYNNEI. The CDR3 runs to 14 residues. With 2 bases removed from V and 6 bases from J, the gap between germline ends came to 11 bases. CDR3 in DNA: TGTGCCAGCAGTGAATATGGGGGAGGTCAGCCCCAGCATTTT. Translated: CASSEYGGGQPQHF.

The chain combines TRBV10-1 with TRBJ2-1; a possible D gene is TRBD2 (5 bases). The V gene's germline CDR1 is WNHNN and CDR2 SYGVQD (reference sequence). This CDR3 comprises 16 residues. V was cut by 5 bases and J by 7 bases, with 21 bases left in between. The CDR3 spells CASSPARTEPRNEQFF. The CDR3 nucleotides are TGCGCCAGCAGTCCTGCCCGGACTGAACCCCGGAATGAGCAGTTCTTC.

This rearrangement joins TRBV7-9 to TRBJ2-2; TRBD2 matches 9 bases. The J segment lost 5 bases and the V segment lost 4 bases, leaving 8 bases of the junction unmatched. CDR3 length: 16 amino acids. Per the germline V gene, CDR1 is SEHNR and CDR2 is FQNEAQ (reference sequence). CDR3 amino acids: CASSSGLASLTGELFF. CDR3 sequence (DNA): TGTGCCAGCAGCTCCGGACTAGCGTCCCTTACCGGGGAGCTGTTTTTT.

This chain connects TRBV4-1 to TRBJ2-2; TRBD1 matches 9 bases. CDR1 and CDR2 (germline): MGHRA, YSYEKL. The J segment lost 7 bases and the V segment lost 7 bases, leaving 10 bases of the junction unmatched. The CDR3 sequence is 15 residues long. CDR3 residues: CASTTLTGGYGELFF. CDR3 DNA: TGCGCCAGCACCACATTAACAGGGGGCTACGGGGAGCTGTTTTTT.

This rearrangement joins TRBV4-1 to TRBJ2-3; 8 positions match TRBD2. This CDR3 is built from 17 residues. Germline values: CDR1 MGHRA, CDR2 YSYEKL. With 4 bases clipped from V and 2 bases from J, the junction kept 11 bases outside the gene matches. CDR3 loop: CASSPSPGLGPTDTQYF. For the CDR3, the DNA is TGCGCCAGCAGCCCCTCTCCGGGACTAGGGCCCACAGATACGCAGTATTTT.

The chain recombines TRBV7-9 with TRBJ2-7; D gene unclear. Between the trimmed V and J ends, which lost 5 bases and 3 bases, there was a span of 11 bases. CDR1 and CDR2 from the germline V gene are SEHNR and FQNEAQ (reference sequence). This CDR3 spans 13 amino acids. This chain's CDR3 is CASSLPGYYEQYF. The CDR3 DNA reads TGTGCCAGCAGCCTACCTGGATACTACGAGCAGTACTTC.

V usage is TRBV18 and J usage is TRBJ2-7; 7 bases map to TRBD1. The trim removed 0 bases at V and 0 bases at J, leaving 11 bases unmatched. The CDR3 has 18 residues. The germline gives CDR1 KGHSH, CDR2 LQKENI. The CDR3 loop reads CASSPPLGETGSSYEQYF. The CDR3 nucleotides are TGTGCCAGCTCACCACCCTTAGGGGAGACAGGGAGCTCCTACGAGCAGTACTTC. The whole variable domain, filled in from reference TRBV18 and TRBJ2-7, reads NAGVMQNPRHLVRRRGQEARLRCSPMKGHSHVYWYRQLPEEGLKFMVYLQKENIIDESGMPKERFSAEFPKEGPSILRIQQVVRGDSAAYFCASSPPLGETGSSYEQYFGPGTRLTVT.

The CDR3 reads CASSLATGNQPQHF. The CDR3 bases are TGTGCCAGCAGCTTAGCTACAGGGAATCAGCCCCAGCATTTT. This chain links TRBV7-9 with TRBJ1-5; TRBD1 is a possible D gene (6 bases). V was cut by 0 bases and J by 4 bases, with 7 bases left in between. Germline values: CDR1 SEHNR, CDR2 FQNEAQ (reference sequence). The CDR3 is 14 residues long.

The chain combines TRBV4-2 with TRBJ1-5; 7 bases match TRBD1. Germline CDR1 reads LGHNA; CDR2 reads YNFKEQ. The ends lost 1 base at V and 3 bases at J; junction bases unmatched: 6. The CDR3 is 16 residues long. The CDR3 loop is CASSQGVTGYNQPQHF. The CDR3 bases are TGTGCCAGCAGCCAAGGGGTGACAGGGTACAATCAGCCCCAGCATTTT.

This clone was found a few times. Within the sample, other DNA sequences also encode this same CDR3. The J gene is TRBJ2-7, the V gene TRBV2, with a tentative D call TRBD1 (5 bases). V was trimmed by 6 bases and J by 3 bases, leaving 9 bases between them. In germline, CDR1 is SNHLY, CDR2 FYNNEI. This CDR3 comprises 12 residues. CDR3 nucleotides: TGTGCCAGCAGAGACAGTATCTACGAGCAGTACTTC. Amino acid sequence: CASRDSIYEQYF.

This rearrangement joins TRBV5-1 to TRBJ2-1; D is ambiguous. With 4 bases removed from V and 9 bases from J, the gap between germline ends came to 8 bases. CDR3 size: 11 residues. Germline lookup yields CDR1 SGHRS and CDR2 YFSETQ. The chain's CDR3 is CASSVGSEQFF. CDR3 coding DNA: TGCGCCAGCAGCGTGGGATCTGAGCAGTTCTTC.

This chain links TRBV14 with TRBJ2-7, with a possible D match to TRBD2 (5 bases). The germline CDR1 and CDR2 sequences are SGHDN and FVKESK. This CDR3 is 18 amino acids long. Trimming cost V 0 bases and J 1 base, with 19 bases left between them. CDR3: CASSQDHQSHRESYEQYF. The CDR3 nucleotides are TGTGCCAGCAGCCAAGACCATCAATCACACCGGGAATCCTACGAGCAGTACTTC.

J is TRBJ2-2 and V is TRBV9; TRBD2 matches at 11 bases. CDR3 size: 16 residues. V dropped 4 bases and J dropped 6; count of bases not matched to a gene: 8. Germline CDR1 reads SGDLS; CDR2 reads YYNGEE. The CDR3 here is CASSPQTSGVPGELFF. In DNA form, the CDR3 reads TGTGCCAGCAGCCCACAGACTAGCGGGGTCCCCGGGGAGCTGTTTTTT.

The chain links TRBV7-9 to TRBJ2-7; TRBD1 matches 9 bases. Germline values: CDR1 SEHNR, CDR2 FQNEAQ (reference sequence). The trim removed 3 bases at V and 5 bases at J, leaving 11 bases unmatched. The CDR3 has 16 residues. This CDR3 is CASSFYKDRGAHEQYF. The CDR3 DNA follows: TGTGCCAGCAGCTTTTATAAGGACAGGGGTGCCCACGAGCAGTACTTC. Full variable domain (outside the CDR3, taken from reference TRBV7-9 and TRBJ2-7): DTGVSQNPRHKITKRGQNVTFRCDPISEHNRLYWYRQTLGQGPEFLTYFQNEAQLEKSRLLSDRFSAERPKGSFSTLEIQRTEQGDSAMYLCASSFYKDRGAHEQYFGPGTRLTVT.